The entry below gives a single T cell receptor (beta chain) sequence along with its context. Its antigen is unknown. Data came from immunoSEQ multiplex PCR; TCRdb stores just in-frame clones and leaves some out. This table has roughly 530,000 clones, 96% appearing once. This specimen comes from a study of shared clonotypes between healthy human individuals. Points from the study as a whole: Rarefaction showed that sequencing of sorted subsets was incomplete (despite large depth). Non-shared clonotypes showed lower generation probabilities than clonotypes common to all four donors. Among donors, the sharing of clonotypes was expected to be influenced by sequencing depth. Sampling was confined to blood; repertoires within tissues likely differ.

Trimming cost V 3 bases and J 5 bases, with 33 bases left between them. Germline CDR1 SGHRS, CDR2 YFSETQ. There are 20 residues in the CDR3. V is TRBV5-1 and J is TRBJ2-7; either TRBD1 or TRBD2 may fit D (5 bases each). This receptor was identified in a woman aged 25 to 45 in good health. Sequenced material: naive CD4+ T cells sorted from blood. Subset noted: CD45RA+ positively selected. CDR3 nucleotides: TGCGCCAGCAGCTCCCGACCTCCCGGGACGGCCGGCCGGGTCGTCCACGAGCAGTACTTC. Translating it yields CASSSRPPGTAGRVVHEQYF.